This T cell receptor (beta chain) originates from a study of T-cell reconstitution after alpha-beta-depleted transplantation in children. The CDR3 is 11 amino acids. Germline CDR1 reads LNHDA; CDR2 reads SQIVND (reference sequence). Trimming shortened V by 8 bases and J by 4 bases, and 5 bases separated the two germline ends. A library of TCRbeta sequences, prepared with unique molecular identifiers, was generated. TCRdb re-derived calls from the PCR reads in MiXCR, one entry per CDR3 protein. The sample has over 550,000 distinct CDR3 sequences, about 11% seen once. The TCR sequence derives from a human donor who donated a stem cell graft to a child with acute myeloid leukemia. Specimen: PBMCs from the stem cell graft donor, collected from the stem cell graft. The chain joins TRBV19 to TRBJ2-2; D call uncertain. DNA of the CDR3: TGTGCCAGTTATGGCACCGGGGAGCTGTTTTTT. It encodes CASYGTGELFF.